This is a list of T cell receptor beta chains from one sample in a study of blood T cell repertoires in COVID-19. Clones were read by immunoSEQ multiplex PCR, and TCRdb kept only the in-frame ones, dropping some. Of some 390,000 clones listed, around 87% are singletons. Input material: peripheral blood. These receptor sequences come from a human donor in a cohort sampled during active COVID-19. Both conserved end residues are trimmed from each CDR3.

V gene: TRBV27; CDR3 protein: ASSLRLSQETQY
V gene: TRBV6-6; CDR3 protein: ASSRPGTGGGKTSGRGQF
V gene: TRBV5-1; CDR3 protein: ASSLGQGGSNQPQH
V gene: TRBV6-4; CDR3 protein: ASSDSQGGHNEQF
V gene: TRBV28; CDR3 protein: ASSLELAGAGEQF
V gene: TRBV18; CDR3 protein: ASSLTPTGEKLF
V gene: TRBV7-3; CDR3 protein: ASSLARGNEQF
V gene: TRBV6-5; CDR3 protein: ASSYGTSSYEQY
V gene: TRBV20-1; CDR3 protein: SAPGGETQY
V gene: TRBV7-9; CDR3 protein: ASSLAPWTRRGLYNEQF
V gene: TRBV5-1; CDR3 protein: ASSPDGYEAF
V gene: TRBV5-4; CDR3 protein: ASSWGQGKDSPLH
V gene: TRBV6-6; CDR3 protein: ASSPAPQDTEAF
V gene: TRBV15; CDR3 protein: ATSRDIKEGYT
V gene: TRBV6-5; CDR3 protein: ATGGRGSGNQPQH
V gene: TRBV5-6; CDR3 protein: ASSLAGDRVREKLF
V gene: TRBV4-1; CDR3 protein: ASSQTETNTGELF
V gene: TRBV6-5; CDR3 protein: ASSYSTRTGVETQY
V gene: TRBV5-5; CDR3 protein: ASSLLSTGLNNQPQH
V gene: TRBV5-1; CDR3 protein: ASMEKDTNLRTYNEQF
V gene: TRBV6-5; CDR3 protein: ASTLGGNTGELF
V gene: TRBV19; CDR3 protein: ASTPGTGGSQPQH
V gene: TRBV28; CDR3 protein: ASSLGQINQPQH
V gene: TRBV7-3; CDR3 protein: ASSKEATAVNEQY
V gene: TRBV4-2; CDR3 protein: ASSPRLAGPDTQY
V gene: TRBV4-2; CDR3 protein: ASSQGDQPQH
V gene: TRBV27; CDR3 protein: ASSSGSQPGLAGGLLLEQY
V gene: TRBV7-3; CDR3 protein: ASSKQGAGTYNEQF
V gene: TRBV5-4; CDR3 protein: ASSLSGGAGEQY
V gene: TRBV5-6; CDR3 protein: ASSLADRELNEQF
V gene: TRBV19; CDR3 protein: ASSIAGHPYNEQF
V gene: TRBV11-2; CDR3 protein: ASSLDRSSHNEQF
V gene: TRBV27; CDR3 protein: ASSFGNLGTEAF
V gene: TRBV28; CDR3 protein: ASSPTDRTNEKLF
V gene: TRBV18; CDR3 protein: ASSPQGQGAGGYT
V gene: TRBV7-9; CDR3 protein: ASSSGLQPTGELF
V gene: TRBV7-9; CDR3 protein: ASSPRDRMNTEAF
V gene: TRBV18; CDR3 protein: ASSPGQENTEAF
V gene: TRBV28; CDR3 protein: ASSPPLRADTQY
V gene: TRBV12-3/TRBV12-4; CDR3 protein: ASSFSGNTIY